The rows below give T cell receptor beta chains drawn from one sample of a study of T cells after yellow fever vaccination. TCRdb re-analysed the 5' RACE reads in MiXCR, keeping a single row per CDR3 protein. The table includes about 400,000 distinct CDR3 sequences, roughly 11% detected once. Here the sequenced sample was PBMCs, taken on the day of the first yellow fever vaccination. These receptors were taken from a man aged 18 to 29 who received the YFV17D yellow fever vaccine. The CDR3 runs from the conserved cysteine through the conserved F or W. Each record gives: D gene, J gene, V gene, clone size, CDR3 length, CDR3 protein, CDR3 DNA. The D gene is left open where the match is weak. Clone size appears in some rows only: once, few, many, or a class for an expanded clone.

>.|TRBJ2-5|TRBV7-2|.|15
CASSLAGSLLETQYF
TGTGCCAGCAGCTTAGCCGGTTCACTTTTAGAGACCCAGTACTTC
>.|TRBJ2-1|TRBV12-5|.|17
CASGLVVNRRAYNEQFF
TGTGCTAGTGGTTTGGTAGTTAACCGAAGGGCCTACAATGAGCAGTTCTTC
>.|TRBJ2-2|TRBV13|few|14
CASSLVRGTGELFF
TGTGCCAGCAGCTTAGTGCGGGGAACCGGGGAGCTGTTTTTT
>.|TRBJ1-4|TRBV6-5|.|14
CASSYRGEDEKLFF
TGTGCCAGCAGTTACCGGGGAGAGGATGAAAAACTGTTTTTT
>.|TRBJ1-4|TRBV30|.|13
CAWSEATNEKLFF
TGTGCCTGGAGTGAGGCAACTAATGAAAAACTGTTTTTT
>.|TRBJ2-5|TRBV29-1|few|13
CSVAPTTQETQYF
TGCAGCGTGGCCCCGACAACTCAAGAGACCCAGTACTTC
>.|TRBJ2-7|TRBV29-1|.|12
CSGGTGTYEQYF
TGCAGCGGCGGAACCGGGACTTACGAGCAGTACTTC
>.|TRBJ1-5|TRBV4-1|few|15
CASSLRIRSNQPQHF
TGCGCCAGCAGCCTTCGGATAAGGAGCAATCAGCCCCAGCATTTT
>.|TRBJ2-5|TRBV15|few|15
CATSRVRGTQETQYF
TGTGCCACCAGCAGAGTCAGGGGGACTCAAGAGACCCAGTACTTC
>TRBD2|TRBJ2-1|TRBV5-1|few|18
CASSRSLKAGGPYNEQFF
TGCGCCAGCAGCAGGTCTTTGAAGGCGGGGGGGCCCTACAATGAGCAGTTCTTC
>TRBD2|TRBJ2-1|TRBV6-1|.|15
CASSRPSGGADEQFF
TGTGCCAGCAGTCGCCCTAGCGGGGGGGCTGATGAGCAGTTCTTC
>.|TRBJ1-5|TRBV4-1|few|15
CASSQDGAGRQPQHF
TGCGCCAGCAGCCAAGATGGGGCAGGGAGGCAGCCCCAGCATTTT
>TRBD1|TRBJ1-1|TRBV7-3|many|14
CASSLGQENTEAFF
TGTGCCAGCAGCTTAGGACAGGAGAACACTGAAGCTTTCTTT
>.|TRBJ2-4|TRBV5-4|.|17
CASSFIYGGRGKNIQYF
TGTGCCAGCAGCTTCATTTATGGGGGGAGAGGCAAAAACATTCAGTACTTC
>.|TRBJ2-2|TRBV20-1|few|14
CSARVGWDTGELFF
TGCAGTGCTAGAGTGGGATGGGATACCGGGGAGCTGTTTTTT
>TRBD1|TRBJ1-6|TRBV18|.|16
CASSPDRVSAGSPLHF
TGTGCCAGCTCACCCGACAGGGTATCTGCGGGATCACCCCTCCACTTT
>TRBD2|TRBJ2-5|TRBV20-1|few|19
CSARDFFPKSGGAEETQYF
TGCAGTGCTAGAGATTTTTTCCCCAAAAGCGGGGGGGCTGAAGAGACCCAGTACTTC
>.|TRBJ1-5|TRBV19|few|13
CASGEYSNQPQHF
TGTGCCAGCGGGGAGTATAGCAATCAGCCCCAGCATTTT
>.|TRBJ2-5|TRBV18|few|14
CASSPPPARETQYF
TGTGCCAGCTCACCTCCTCCGGCGCGAGAGACCCAGTACTTC
>TRBD2|TRBJ2-1|TRBV12-5|few|15
CASGSGEGPGNEQFF
TGTGCTAGTGGTTCCGGGGAGGGGCCGGGGAATGAGCAGTTCTTC
>.|TRBJ1-1|TRBV6-5|.|13
CASSQDGTIEAFF
TGTGCCAGCAGCCAAGACGGGACAATTGAAGCTTTCTTT
>TRBD1|TRBJ1-5|TRBV12-3/TRBV12-4|few|14
CASTTRQGNQPQHF
TGTGCCAGCACCACCCGACAGGGGAATCAGCCCCAGCATTTT
>TRBD2|TRBJ2-3|TRBV4-3|many|18
CASSQYIGAGRATDTQYF
TGCGCCAGCAGCCAATACATCGGGGCAGGGAGGGCCACAGATACGCAGTATTTT
>.|TRBJ2-1|TRBV5-1|few|13
CASSPSESGEQFF
TGCGCCAGCAGCCCCTCAGAATCGGGCGAGCAGTTCTTC
>.|TRBJ1-2|TRBV7-8|many|12
CASSPGGYGYTF
TGTGCCAGCAGCCCGGGGGGCTATGGCTACACCTTC
>.|TRBJ1-2|TRBV14|few|14
CASSPTGTEYGYTF
TGTGCCAGCAGCCCGACCGGGACGGAGTATGGCTACACCTTC
>.|TRBJ1-1|TRBV6-1|few|15
CASSEAWAANTEAFF
TGTGCCAGCAGTGAAGCCTGGGCAGCGAACACTGAAGCTTTCTTT
>.|TRBJ1-2|TRBV29-1|.|12
CSVVGGPGGYTF
TGCAGCGTTGTTGGTGGGCCGGGAGGCTACACCTTC
>.|TRBJ1-5|TRBV7-8|few|15
CASSRRGGPNQPQHF
TGTGCCAGCAGCCGCCGGGGGGGCCCCAATCAGCCCCAGCATTTT
>.|TRBJ1-2|TRBV19|few|13
CASSIAGNYGYTF
TGTGCCAGTAGTATAGCGGGGAACTATGGCTACACCTTC
>.|TRBJ1-2|TRBV5-1|.|16
CASSHGSASPLYGYTF
TGCGCCAGCAGCCACGGATCCGCATCGCCCCTATATGGCTACACCTTC
>TRBD2|TRBJ2-1|TRBV11-3|.|14
CASSFGSGAGEQFF
TGTGCCAGCAGCTTCGGTAGCGGGGCAGGTGAGCAGTTCTTC
>TRBD2|TRBJ2-5|TRBV7-9|few|16
CASSQTSGGEKETQYF
TGTGCCAGCAGCCAGACTAGCGGGGGAGAGAAAGAGACCCAGTACTTC
>.|TRBJ2-2|TRBV27|.|14
CASSRGASTGELFF
TGTGCCAGCAGTCGGGGAGCATCAACCGGGGAGCTGTTTTTT
>.|TRBJ2-2|TRBV4-3|few|17
CASSQEPGPGGTGELFF
TGCGCCAGCAGCCAAGAACCGGGACCCGGAGGAACCGGGGAGCTGTTTTTT
>TRBD1|TRBJ2-7|TRBV5-1|many|15
CASSLEGQGADEQYF
TGCGCCAGCAGCTTGGAGGGACAGGGGGCTGATGAGCAGTACTTC
>TRBD1|TRBJ1-1|TRBV20-1|.|13
CSARPGTVVEAFF
TGCAGTGCTAGGCCCGGGACAGTAGTTGAAGCTTTCTTT
>TRBD2|TRBJ2-1|TRBV7-9|.|16
CASSLTLAMVGNEQFF
TGTGCCAGCAGCTTGACACTAGCGATGGTTGGCAATGAGCAGTTCTTC
>TRBD1|TRBJ1-2|TRBV7-2|.|14
CASSFPTGVNGYTF
TGTGCCAGCAGCTTCCCCACAGGGGTTAATGGCTACACCTTC
>TRBD1|TRBJ1-6|TRBV3-1|.|15
CATCLSDRNNSPLHF
TGTGCCACCTGCCTTTCGGACAGGAATAATTCACCCCTCCACTTT
>TRBD2|TRBJ2-3|TRBV28|few|15
CASRTTAGGPNTQYF
TGTGCCAGCAGGACCACAGCGGGGGGGCCAAATACGCAGTATTTT
>TRBD1|TRBJ1-6|TRBV7-3|many|15
CASSSAGTENSPLHF
TGTGCCAGCAGCTCCGCAGGGACAGAAAATTCACCCCTCCACTTT
>TRBD1|TRBJ2-3|TRBV5-1|few|15
CASSVTGRDTDTQYF
TGCGCCAGCAGCGTGACAGGGCGAGACACAGATACGCAGTATTTT
>.|TRBJ1-5|TRBV24-1|few|15
CATSDPGGRDQPQHF
TGTGCCACCAGTGACCCCGGGGGACGGGATCAGCCCCAGCATTTT
>.|TRBJ1-3|TRBV9|few|17
CASSVGGGPSSGNTIYF
TGTGCCAGCAGCGTTGGGGGTGGACCCTCCTCTGGAAACACCATATATTTT